This T cell receptor (beta chain) was profiled in a study of molecular identifiers for immune sequencing clone quantification. Overall study context: Replicate experiments took RNA from roughly 20,000 or 100,000 naive CD8 cells, divided it five ways and sequenced four.

In preparing bulk TCR libraries, previously described methods and listed TCR primers were used. TCRdb used MiXCR to reprocess the PCR reads, holding one entry per CDR3 protein. The data show some 580,000 distinct CDR3 sequences, with roughly 27% seen just once and about 0.81% held by the top ten. CDR1 and CDR2 (germline): SGDLS, YYNGEE. This CDR3 has 15 residues. With V trimmed by 3 bases and J by 7 bases, 4 bases remained unmatched. Naive CD8 T cells underwent sorting with the CD8+CD4-CCR7+CD45RA+ definition. V is TRBV9 and J is TRBJ2-7, with 16 bases that match TRBD2. The receptor was isolated from a human donor in good health. Some libraries in this study had Jurkat cell RNA spiked in. Sequencing input: naive CD8+ T cells from blood, with Jurkat cell RNA spiked in. As for subset: FACS-sorted CD8+CD4-CCR7+CD45RA+ naive T cells. The chain's CDR3 is CASSAGTSGRDEQYF. The CDR3, as DNA: TGTGCCAGCAGCGCCGGGACTAGCGGGAGGGATGAGCAGTACTTC.